This T cell receptor beta chain stems from a study of blood T cell repertoires in COVID-19. In the study overall: PBMCs, B-cell-depleted T cells, or T cells provided the cDNA or gDNA that made up the material.

Seattle patients were enrolled while actively infected and followed longitudinally. There are 10 residues in the CDR3. CDR1 is MNHEY and CDR2 is SVGEGT in the germline V gene. Between the trimmed V and J ends, which lost 4 bases and 11 bases, there was a span of 8 bases. TCRdb's table, derived via immunoSEQ multiplex PCR, lists solely in-frame clones and lacks some. The table includes 130,000 to 150,000 clones, 80% to 90% detected once. The sequence derives from a woman in her fifties or sixties with COVID-19, enrolled during active disease. The V and J genes are TRBV6-2 or TRBV6-3 and TRBJ1-2; D is unresolved. Input material: peripheral blood. CDR3 protein: CASSSGWYTF. CDR3 nucleotides: TGTGCCAGCAGTTCGGGTTGGTACACCTTC.